This passage covers 22 T cell receptor beta chains from one sample sequenced in a study of T cells in Graves' hyperthyroidism and ophthalmopathy. Regions amplified from RNA transcripts were the TCR beta CDR3 regions. Carried out on the TCR CDR3, a first-round RT-PCR used the HTBI primer set. MiXCR, run by TCRdb on the multiplex PCR reads, gives a single entry per CDR3 protein. This table holds approximately 740,000 distinct CDR3 sequences, 13% to 15% found once. The specimen was blood. These TCRs come from a woman aged 18-29 years with Graves' hyperthyroidism.

This chain links TRBV7-9 with TRBJ1-2; D is unclear. The germline V gene encodes CDR1 SEHNR and CDR2 FQNEAQ (reference sequence). This CDR3 comprises 15 residues. Between the trimmed V and J ends, which lost 5 bases and 4 bases, there was a span of 17 bases. CDR3 DNA: TGTGCCAGCAGCCCCGAGGGAGGCCGGGGCTATGGCTACACCTTC. The encoded protein is CASSPEGGRGYGYTF.

This clonotype was observed at least ten times. The chain couples TRBV12-3 or TRBV12-4 to TRBJ1-2; D remains ambiguous. V shed 6 bases and J shed 8 bases, with 31 bases lying between them. This CDR3 has 18 amino acids. This chain's CDR3 is CASSPPAGRDINGSGYTF. DNA for the CDR3: TGTGCCAGCAGCCCCCCGGCAGGTCGGGATATTAATGGATCCGGCTACACCTTC.

There are many counts of this clonotype. CDR3 DNA: TGCGCCAGCAGCCTCCGCCAGGGTAGTGAGCGTTTTCAAGCTTTCTTT. Translated: CASSLRQGSERFQAFF. The rearrangement uses TRBV5-1 and TRBJ1-1, with D perhaps TRBD1 (5 bases). CDR1 and CDR2 from the germline V gene are SGHRS and YFSETQ. This CDR3 is built from 16 residues. Trimming shortened V by 4 bases and J by 9 bases, and 25 bases separated the two germline ends.

This clonotype was seen at least ten times. The chain employs TRBV5-6 and TRBJ2-7; possibly TRBD1 for D (6 bases). Germline V gene lookup returns CDR1 SGHDT and CDR2 YYEEEE. The CDR3 covers 13 residues. V was cut by 0 bases and J by 6 bases, with 10 bases left in between. CDR3: CASSLGQVAEQYF. CDR3 DNA sequence: TGTGCCAGCAGCTTGGGACAGGTGGCCGAGCAGTACTTC.

CDR3 nucleotide sequence: TGTGCCAGCAGTGAATCAATTTTGGGGGCCACCGGGGAGCTGTTTTTT. Its protein product is CASSESILGATGELFF. V is TRBV6-1 and J is TRBJ2-2; D is possibly TRBD1 (6 bases). The V and J ends lost 2 bases and 4 bases respectively, with 14 bases between them. The CDR3 consists of 16 residues. Germline V gives CDR1 MNHNS, CDR2 SASEGT.

The gene calls are TRBV27 and TRBJ1-5; D gene ambiguous. CDR3 length: 13 amino acids. V dropped 5 bases and J dropped 5 bases, with 10 bases sitting between them. The germline V gene has CDR1 MNHEY and CDR2 SMNVEV (reference sequence). The CDR3 sequence: CASSQAEDQPQHF. DNA of the CDR3: TGTGCCAGCAGTCAGGCCGAGGATCAGCCCCAGCATTTT.

The V call is TRBV7-9, the J call TRBJ2-5, with a tentative D call TRBD2 (5 bases). Germline V gene lookup returns CDR1 SEHNR and CDR2 FQNEAQ (reference sequence). CDR3 length: 14 residues. The V end lost 4 bases, the J end lost 4 bases, and 13 bases lay between the germline ends. The CDR3 nucleotides read TGTGCCAGCAGCTCAAGACTACAGATAGAGACCCAGTACTTC. This translates into CASSSRLQIETQYF.

CDR3 in amino acids: CASYTTGGDTGELFF. CDR3 sequence (DNA): TGCGCCAGCTACACCACAGGGGGCGACACCGGGGAGCTGTTTTTT. V is TRBV5-1 and J is TRBJ2-2, with 9 nucleotides matching TRBD1. Trimming at V came to 7 bases and at J to 3 bases, leaving 7 bases not matched to a gene. Germline V gives CDR1 SGHRS, CDR2 YFSETQ. There are 15 residues in the CDR3.

A few counts support this clonotype. The chain recombines TRBV4-3 with TRBJ2-1, with D possibly TRBD2 on 5 matching bases. The length of the CDR3 is 13 residues. The V gene lost 0 bases and the J gene lost 9 bases, with 9 bases spanning the gap. Germline CDR1 is LGHNA and CDR2 is YSLEER. The CDR3 nucleotides read TGCGCCAGCAGCCAAGAAGCGGCGGCTGAGCAGTTCTTC. It yields the protein CASSQEAAAEQFF.

This clonotype came up many times. The chain combines TRBV7-9 with TRBJ2-1; 8 nucleotides align to TRBD1. This CDR3 region has 16 residues. V trimming: 3 bases; J trimming: 9 bases; junction bases outside the gene matches: 13. Germline V lookup: CDR1 SEHNR, CDR2 FQNEAQ (reference sequence). The CDR3 DNA reads as TGTGCCAGCAGCTTTTCCTCCCCCCCAGGGGGCGGTGAGCAGTTCTTC. It specifies CASSFSSPPGGGEQFF.

This clonotype occurred many times. This rearrangement joins TRBV7-2 to TRBJ2-7, with D uncertain. CDR1 is SGHTA and CDR2 is FQGNSA in the germline V gene. The CDR3 has 11 amino acids. V was trimmed by 5 bases and J by 6 bases, leaving 8 bases between them. CDR3 sequence reads: CASSKRAEQYF. In DNA form, the CDR3 reads TGTGCCAGCAGCAAACGGGCCGAGCAGTACTTC. Full variable domain (missing parts from reference TRBV7-2 and TRBJ2-7): GAGVSQSPSNKVTEKGKDVELRCDPISGHTALYWYRQSLGQGLEFLIYFQGNSAPDKSGLPSDRFSAERTGGSVSTLTIQRTQQEDSAVYLCASSKRAEQYFGPGTRLTVT.

This chain links TRBV7-2 with TRBJ2-1; D unclear. V lost 6 bases, J lost 6 bases, and 15 bases lay in between. The CDR3 is 14 residues long. CDR1 and CDR2 from the germline V gene are SGHTA and FQGNSA. As DNA, the CDR3 is TGTGCCAGCAGGGGCGAAGTCATGTCCAATGAGCAGTTCTTC. Translation: CASRGEVMSNEQFF.

This clonotype was recorded at least ten times. V is TRBV12-3 or TRBV12-4 and J is TRBJ2-3; no reliable D call. The CDR3 totals 12 residues. V was shortened by 6 bases and J by 2 bases, with 6 bases between the two germline ends. The CDR3 spells CASSQHTDTQYF. CDR3 in DNA: TGTGCCAGCAGCCAGCACACAGATACGCAGTATTTT.

The chain uses TRBV10-3 and TRBJ2-5; D tentatively reads TRBD1 or TRBD2 (5 bases each). The CDR3 totals 17 residues. Germline-derived CDR1 and CDR2 are ENHRY and SYGVKD. Trimming removed 0 bases at V and 4 bases at J, with 18 bases between. CDR3 sequence: CAISESGGRNGAETQYF. DNA for the CDR3: TGTGCCATCAGTGAGTCCGGCGGAAGAAACGGGGCAGAGACCCAGTACTTC.

This clonotype was seen at least ten times. V usage is TRBV6-4 and J usage is TRBJ2-3, with 9 bases fitting TRBD2. Germline trimming cut 4 bases from V and 1 base from J; bases unmatched to any gene: 0. Germline V gives CDR1 MRHNA, CDR2 SNTAGT. CDR3 size: 14 residues. The CDR3 nucleotides are TGTGCCAGCAGTGTAGCGGGAGGCACAGATACGCAGTATTTT. Translating it yields CASSVAGGTDTQYF.

There are many counts of this clonotype. The chain uses TRBV2 and TRBJ2-3; 7 bases are a match to TRBD2. The CDR3 length is 21 residues. Germline assignment: CDR1 SNHLY and CDR2 FYNNEI. V shed 5 bases, J shed 4 bases, and the junction held 27 bases outside the gene matches. The CDR3 loop is CASSTSRRAGRTAPVPDTQYF. The CDR3 DNA reads as TGTGCCAGCAGTACATCCCGGAGGGCCGGGAGGACCGCCCCGGTCCCAGATACGCAGTATTTT.

This clonotype occurred many times. V gene TRBV12-3 or TRBV12-4 combines with J gene TRBJ2-5, with D maybe TRBD2 (5 bases). This CDR3 has 16 amino acids. The V and J ends lost 4 bases and 4 bases respectively, with 19 bases between them. The CDR3 nucleotides are TGTGCCAGCAGTTGGGTTCGCGGGTCCGGCTCAGAGACCCAGTACTTC. Amino acids: CASSWVRGSGSETQYF.

This clonotype was observed many times. The V gene is TRBV18, the J gene TRBJ2-5; D ambiguous. Trimming shortened V by 3 bases and J by 5 bases, and 10 bases separated the two germline ends. The CDR3 extends over 13 amino acids. Looked up from germline, CDR1 is KGHSH and CDR2 is LQKENI. CDR3 nucleotides: TGTGCCAGCTCACCTATTCGTGCGGAGACCCAGTACTTC. Protein product: CASSPIRAETQYF.

Many counts were recorded for this clonotype. The chain employs TRBV2 and TRBJ2-2; 10 bases fit TRBD2. Losses at the gene ends were 8 bases for V and 0 bases for J; bases not matched to a gene: 3. The CDR3 is 15 amino acids. Per germline, CDR1 SNHLY and CDR2 FYNNEI. Here the CDR3 DNA reads TGTGCCAGCGTCGGACTAGCGGCGAACACCGGGGAGCTGTTTTTT. It translates to CASVGLAANTGELFF.

Many counts were recorded for this clonotype. The rearrangement uses TRBV11-2 and TRBJ2-3; tentatively, D is TRBD1 or TRBD2 (6 bases each). The CDR3 sequence is 13 residues long. The V end was cut by 5 bases, the J end by 4 bases, with 10 bases between. The germline V gene encodes CDR1 SGHAT and CDR2 FQNNGV. The CDR3 here is CASSSRGPDTQYF. The CDR3, as DNA: TGTGCCAGCAGCAGTCGGGGGCCAGATACGCAGTATTTT. Using reference TRBV11-2 and TRBJ2-3 for the parts outside the CDR3, the full variable domain is EAGVAQSPRYKIIEKRQSVAFWCNPISGHATLYWYQQILGQGPKLLIQFQNNGVVDDSQLPKDRFSAERLKGVDSTLKIQPAKLEDSAVYLCASSSRGPDTQYFGPGTRLTVL.

The chain carries TRBV2 and TRBJ2-7; TRBD2 matches 9 bases. This CDR3 has 16 residues. V was clipped by 3 bases and J by 0 bases; unmatched bases: 6. The V gene's germline CDR1 is SNHLY and CDR2 FYNNEI. Written as DNA, the CDR3 is TGTGCCAGCAGTGAGCGGGCGGGAGGGCCCTCCTACGAGCAGTACTTC. Residues: CASSERAGGPSYEQYF.

This clonotype was picked up many times. The gene calls are TRBV7-2 and TRBJ2-1, with 9 bases identical to TRBD2. Germline loops: CDR1 SGHTA, CDR2 FQGNSA. The CDR3 extends over 16 amino acids. The junction had 9 bases not matched to a gene; V was cut back by 2 bases and J by 7 bases. CDR3 sequence reads: CASSLLGGRARNEQFF. The DNA for the CDR3 is TGTGCCAGCAGCTTATTAGGCGGGAGGGCCCGGAATGAGCAGTTCTTC.